This T cell receptor beta chain appears in the sequencing data of a study of T-cell memory formation after mild COVID-19. Study details: Largely donor-specific sequence clusters came from a couple of donors.

The germline CDR1 and CDR2 sequences are MDHEN and SYDVKM. The CDR3 covers 16 residues. J gave up 4 bases and V 0 bases, and 2 bases lay outside the gene matches. TCRalpha and TCRbeta libraries used 5'RACE with constant-segment primers and UMIs. Using its own MiXCR run on the 5' RACE reads, TCRdb lists one record per CDR3 protein. The repertoire holds 95,000 to 120,000 distinct CDR3 sequences, over 15% seen once, with roughly 6% in the top ten. The source material was PBMCs or a T cell subset sorted from them (not recorded which). V gene TRBV28 combines with J gene TRBJ2-2, with 10 bases that match TRBD1. The sequence was collected from a man between 18 and 35 years old who had mild COVID-19 (a few samples of this study predate the infection). Cell type and time point are not known. Written as DNA, the CDR3 is TGTGCCAGCAGTTTATGGGACAGGGGGTCCACCGGGGAGCTGTTTTTT. This codes for CASSLWDRGSTGELFF.